Included here is one T cell receptor (beta chain) sequence, with context. The CDR3 length is 14 residues. The germline V gene has CDR1 GTSNPN and CDR2 SVGIG (reference sequence). Trimming stripped 5 bases from V and 2 bases from J, with 14 bases between. This sample is drawn from a study of T cell responses to AZD1222 COVID-19 vaccine. TCRdb keeps only in-frame clones here, not all; method: immunoSEQ multiplex PCR. The sample consists of under 200,000 clones, over 80% of them appearing once. The receptor was derived from an adult in good health. Specimen: peripheral blood, collected on day 0 of AZD1222 vaccination. V and J are TRBV30 and TRBJ2-3; TRBD2 might be the D (6 bases). CDR3 residues: CAWAEGPNTDTQYF. The CDR3 DNA follows: TGTGCCTGGGCGGAGGGACCTAACACAGATACGCAGTATTTT.